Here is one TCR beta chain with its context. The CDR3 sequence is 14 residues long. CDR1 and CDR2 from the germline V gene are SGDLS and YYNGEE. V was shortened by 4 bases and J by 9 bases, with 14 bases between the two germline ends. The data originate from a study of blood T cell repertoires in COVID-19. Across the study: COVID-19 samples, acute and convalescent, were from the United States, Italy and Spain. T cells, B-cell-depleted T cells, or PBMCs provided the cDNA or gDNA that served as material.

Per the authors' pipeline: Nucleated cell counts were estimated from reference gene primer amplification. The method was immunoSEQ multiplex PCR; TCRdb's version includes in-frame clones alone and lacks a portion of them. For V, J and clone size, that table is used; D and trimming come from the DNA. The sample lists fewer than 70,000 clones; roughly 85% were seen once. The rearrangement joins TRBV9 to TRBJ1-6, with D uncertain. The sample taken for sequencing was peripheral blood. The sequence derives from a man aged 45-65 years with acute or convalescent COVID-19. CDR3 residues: CASSPNMESSPLHF. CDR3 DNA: TGTGCCAGCAGCCCGAACATGGAGAGTTCACCCCTCCACTTT.